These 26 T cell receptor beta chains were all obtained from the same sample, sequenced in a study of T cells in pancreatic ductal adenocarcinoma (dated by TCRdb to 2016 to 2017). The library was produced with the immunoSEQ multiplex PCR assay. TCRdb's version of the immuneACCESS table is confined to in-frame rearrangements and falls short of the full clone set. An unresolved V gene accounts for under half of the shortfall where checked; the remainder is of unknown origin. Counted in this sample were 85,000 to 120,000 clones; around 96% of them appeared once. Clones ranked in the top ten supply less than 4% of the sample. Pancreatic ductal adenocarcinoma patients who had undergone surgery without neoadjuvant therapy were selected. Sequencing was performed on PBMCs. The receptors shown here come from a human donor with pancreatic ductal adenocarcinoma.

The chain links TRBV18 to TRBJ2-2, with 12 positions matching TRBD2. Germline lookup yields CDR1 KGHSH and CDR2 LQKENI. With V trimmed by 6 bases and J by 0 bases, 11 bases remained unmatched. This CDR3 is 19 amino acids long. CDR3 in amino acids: CASSNLAGGPFANTGELFF. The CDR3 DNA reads TGTGCCAGCTCCAACCTAGCGGGAGGGCCTTTCGCGAACACCGGGGAGCTGTTTTTT.

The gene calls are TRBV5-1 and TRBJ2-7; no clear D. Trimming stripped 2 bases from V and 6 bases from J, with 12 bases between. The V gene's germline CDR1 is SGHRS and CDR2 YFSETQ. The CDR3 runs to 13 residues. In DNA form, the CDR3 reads TGCGCCAGCAGCTTCGCCGGCGCAGGCGAGCAGTACTTC. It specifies CASSFAGAGEQYF.

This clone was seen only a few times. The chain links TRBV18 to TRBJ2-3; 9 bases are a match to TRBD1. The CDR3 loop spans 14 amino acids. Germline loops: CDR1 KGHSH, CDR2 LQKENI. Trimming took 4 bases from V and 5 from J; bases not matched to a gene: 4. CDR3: CASSRDRAQDTQYF. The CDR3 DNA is TGTGCCAGCTCACGGGACAGGGCCCAAGATACGCAGTATTTT.

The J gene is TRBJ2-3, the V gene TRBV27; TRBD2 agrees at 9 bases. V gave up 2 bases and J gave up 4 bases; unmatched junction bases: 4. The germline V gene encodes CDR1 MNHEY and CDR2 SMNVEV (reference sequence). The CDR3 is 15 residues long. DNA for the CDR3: TGTGCCAGCAGTTTAGTGGCGGGAGGGGCAGATACGCAGTATTTT. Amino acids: CASSLVAGGADTQYF.

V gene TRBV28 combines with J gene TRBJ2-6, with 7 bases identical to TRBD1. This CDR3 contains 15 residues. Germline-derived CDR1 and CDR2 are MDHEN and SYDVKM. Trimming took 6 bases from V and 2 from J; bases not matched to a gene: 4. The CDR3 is CASRHRGPGANVLTF. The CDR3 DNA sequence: TGTGCCAGCAGGCACAGGGGACCTGGGGCCAACGTCCTGACTTTC.

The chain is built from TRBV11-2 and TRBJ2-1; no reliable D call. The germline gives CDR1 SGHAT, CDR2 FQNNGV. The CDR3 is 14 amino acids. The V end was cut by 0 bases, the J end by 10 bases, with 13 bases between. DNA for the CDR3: TGTGCCAGCAGCTTAGACTACAGTGCAACCGAGCAGTTCTTC. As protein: CASSLDYSATEQFF.

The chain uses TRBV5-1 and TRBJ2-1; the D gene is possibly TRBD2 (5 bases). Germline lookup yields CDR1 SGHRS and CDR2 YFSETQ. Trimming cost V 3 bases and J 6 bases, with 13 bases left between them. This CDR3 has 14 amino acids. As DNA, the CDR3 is TGCGCCAGCAGCTCTGGACTGGTCCCCAATGAGCAGTTCTTC. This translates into CASSSGLVPNEQFF.

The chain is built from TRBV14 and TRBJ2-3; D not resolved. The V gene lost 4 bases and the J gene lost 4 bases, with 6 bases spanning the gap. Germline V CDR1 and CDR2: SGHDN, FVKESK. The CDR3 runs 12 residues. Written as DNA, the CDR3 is TGTGCCAGCAGCCGCTACCCAGATACGCAGTATTTT. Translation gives CASSRYPDTQYF.

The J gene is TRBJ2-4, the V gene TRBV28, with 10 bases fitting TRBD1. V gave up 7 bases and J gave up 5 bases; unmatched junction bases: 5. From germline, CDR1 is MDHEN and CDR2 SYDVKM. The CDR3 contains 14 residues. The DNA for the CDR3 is TGTGCCAGCACTAATGGACAGGGGGAAAACATTCAGTACTTC. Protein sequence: CASTNGQGENIQYF.

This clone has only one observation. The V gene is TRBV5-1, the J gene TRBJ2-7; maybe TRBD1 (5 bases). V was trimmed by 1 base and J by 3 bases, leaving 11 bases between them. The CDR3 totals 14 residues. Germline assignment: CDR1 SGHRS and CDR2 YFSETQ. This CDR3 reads CASSLYGADYEQYF. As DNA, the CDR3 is TGCGCCAGCAGCTTGTATGGGGCCGACTACGAGCAGTACTTC. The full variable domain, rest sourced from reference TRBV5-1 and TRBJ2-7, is KAGVTQTPRYLIKTRGQQVTLSCSPISGHRSVSWYQQTPGQGLQFLFEYFSETQRNKGNFPGRFSGRQFSNSRSEMNVSTLELGDSALYLCASSLYGADYEQYFGPGTRLTVT.

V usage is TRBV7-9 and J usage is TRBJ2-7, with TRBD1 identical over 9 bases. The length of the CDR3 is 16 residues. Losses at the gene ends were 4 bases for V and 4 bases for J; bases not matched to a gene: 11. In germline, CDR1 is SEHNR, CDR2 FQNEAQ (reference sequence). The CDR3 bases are TGTGCCAGCAGCTCCCGGGACAGGGCCCTTCGATACGAGCAGTACTTC. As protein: CASSSRDRALRYEQYF.

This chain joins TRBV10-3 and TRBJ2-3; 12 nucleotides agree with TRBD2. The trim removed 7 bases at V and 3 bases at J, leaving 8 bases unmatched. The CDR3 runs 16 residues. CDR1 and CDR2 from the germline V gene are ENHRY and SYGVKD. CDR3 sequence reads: CAITRTSGVSTDTQYF. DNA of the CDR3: TGTGCCATCACGCGGACTAGCGGGGTTTCGACAGATACGCAGTATTTT.

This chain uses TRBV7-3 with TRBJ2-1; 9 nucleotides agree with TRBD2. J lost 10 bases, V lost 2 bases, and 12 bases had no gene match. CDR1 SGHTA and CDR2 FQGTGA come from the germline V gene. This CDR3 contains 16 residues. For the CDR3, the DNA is TGTGCCAGCAGCTTAGCGTGGGGAGGTCTAGCGGGAGAGCAGTTCTTC. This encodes CASSLAWGGLAGEQFF.

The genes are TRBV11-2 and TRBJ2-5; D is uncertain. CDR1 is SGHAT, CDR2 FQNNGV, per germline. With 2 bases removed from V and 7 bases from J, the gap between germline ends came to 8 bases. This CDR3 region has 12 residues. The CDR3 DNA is TGTGCCAGCAGCTTATTAGGCGGGACCCAGTACTTC. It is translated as CASSLLGGTQYF.

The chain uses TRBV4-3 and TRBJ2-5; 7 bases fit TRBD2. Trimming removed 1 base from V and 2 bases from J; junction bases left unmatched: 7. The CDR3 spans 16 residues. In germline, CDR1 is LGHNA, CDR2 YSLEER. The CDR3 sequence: CASSQGWPGGQETQYF. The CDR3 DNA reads TGCGCCAGCAGCCAAGGGTGGCCGGGAGGACAAGAGACCCAGTACTTC.

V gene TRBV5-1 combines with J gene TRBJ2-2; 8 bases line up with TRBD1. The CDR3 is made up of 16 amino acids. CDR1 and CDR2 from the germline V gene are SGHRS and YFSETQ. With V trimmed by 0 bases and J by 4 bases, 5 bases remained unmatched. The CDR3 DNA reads TGCGCCAGCAGCTTGGAGTGGACAGGGCTCACCGGGGAGCTGTTTTTT. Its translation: CASSLEWTGLTGELFF.

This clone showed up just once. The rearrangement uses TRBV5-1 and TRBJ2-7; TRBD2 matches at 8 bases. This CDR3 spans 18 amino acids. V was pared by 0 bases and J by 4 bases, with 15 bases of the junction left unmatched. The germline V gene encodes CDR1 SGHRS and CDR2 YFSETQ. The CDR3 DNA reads TGCGCCAGCAGCTTGGCTTTTAACGCGGGAGGCGGAGGTTACGAGCAGTACTTC. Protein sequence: CASSLAFNAGGGGYEQYF.

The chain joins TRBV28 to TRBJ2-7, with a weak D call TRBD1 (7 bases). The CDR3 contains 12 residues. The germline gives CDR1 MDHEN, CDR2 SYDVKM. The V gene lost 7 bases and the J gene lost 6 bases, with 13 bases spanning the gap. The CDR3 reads CASTRGVLEQYF. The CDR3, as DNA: TGTGCCAGCACCAGGGGGGTCCTCGAGCAGTACTTC. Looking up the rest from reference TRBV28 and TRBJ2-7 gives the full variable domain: DVKVTQSSRYLVKRTGEKVFLECVQDMDHENMFWYRQDPGLGLRLIYFSYDVKMKEKGDIPEGYSVSREKKERFSLILESASTNQTSMYLCASTRGVLEQYFGPGTRLTVT.

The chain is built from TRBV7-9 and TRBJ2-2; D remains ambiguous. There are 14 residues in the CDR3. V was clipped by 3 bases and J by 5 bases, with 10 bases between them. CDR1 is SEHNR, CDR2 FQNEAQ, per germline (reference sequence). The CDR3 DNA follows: TGTGCCAGCAGCTTCGTAAAGCCGACCGGGGAGCTGTTTTTT. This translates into CASSFVKPTGELFF. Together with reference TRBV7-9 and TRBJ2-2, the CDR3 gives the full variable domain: DTGVSQNPRHKITKRGQNVTFRCDPISEHNRLYWYRQTLGQGPEFLTYFQNEAQLEKSRLLSDRFSAERPKGSFSTLEIQRTEQGDSAMYLCASSFVKPTGELFFGEGSRLTVL.

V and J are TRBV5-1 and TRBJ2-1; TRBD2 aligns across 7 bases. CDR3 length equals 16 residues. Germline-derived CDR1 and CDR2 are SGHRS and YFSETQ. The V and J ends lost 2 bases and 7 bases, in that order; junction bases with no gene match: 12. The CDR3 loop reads CASSFSLAGALNEQFF. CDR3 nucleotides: TGCGCCAGCAGCTTTTCCCTGGCGGGAGCTTTGAATGAGCAGTTCTTC.

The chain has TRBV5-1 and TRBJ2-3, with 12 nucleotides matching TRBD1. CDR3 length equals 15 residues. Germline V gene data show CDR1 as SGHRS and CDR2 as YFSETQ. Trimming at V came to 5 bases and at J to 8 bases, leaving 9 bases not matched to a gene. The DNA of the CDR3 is TGCGCCAGCAGTCCCGGGACAGGGGGCGTGGGTACGCAGTATTTT. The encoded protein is CASSPGTGGVGTQYF.

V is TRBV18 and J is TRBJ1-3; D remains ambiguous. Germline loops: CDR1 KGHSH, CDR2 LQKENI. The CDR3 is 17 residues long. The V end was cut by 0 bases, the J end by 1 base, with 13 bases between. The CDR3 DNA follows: TGTGCCAGCTCACCACCGGGTTTAGCGGGGTCTGGAAACACCATATATTTT. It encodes CASSPPGLAGSGNTIYF.

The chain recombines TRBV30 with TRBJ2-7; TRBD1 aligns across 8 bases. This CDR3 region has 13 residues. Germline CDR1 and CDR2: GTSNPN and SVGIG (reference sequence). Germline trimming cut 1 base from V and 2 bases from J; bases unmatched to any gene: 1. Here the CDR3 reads CAWSGTGTYEQYF. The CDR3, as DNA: TGTGCCTGGAGTGGGACAGGGACCTACGAGCAGTACTTC.

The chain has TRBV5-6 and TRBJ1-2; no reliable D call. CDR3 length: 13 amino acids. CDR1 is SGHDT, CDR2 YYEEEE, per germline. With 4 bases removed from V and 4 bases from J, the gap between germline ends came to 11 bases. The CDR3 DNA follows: TGTGCCAGCAGCCCCGGGATTACCTATGGCTACACCTTC. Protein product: CASSPGITYGYTF.

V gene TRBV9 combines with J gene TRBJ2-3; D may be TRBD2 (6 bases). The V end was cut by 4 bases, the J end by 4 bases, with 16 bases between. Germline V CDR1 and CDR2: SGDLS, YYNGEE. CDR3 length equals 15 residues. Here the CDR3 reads CASSLGTSPSDTQYF. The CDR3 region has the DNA TGTGCCAGCAGCCTGGGGACTTCCCCCTCAGATACGCAGTATTTT.

CDR3 sequence reads: CASSYLLGGGETQYF. CDR3 coding DNA: TGTGCCAGCAGCTACCTACTAGGCGGAGGAGAGACCCAGTACTTC. This chain links TRBV7-9 with TRBJ2-5; tentatively, D is TRBD2 (5 bases). Trimming stripped 4 bases from V and 4 bases from J, with 16 bases between. The CDR3 covers 15 residues. The germline gives CDR1 SEHNR, CDR2 FQNEAQ (reference sequence).